The 9 T cell receptor beta chains given below trace back to one sample, sequenced in a study of patients and donors after allogeneic stem cell transplantation. MiXCR, applied by TCRdb to the RT-PCR reads, yields one record per CDR3 protein. Seen here are about 410,000 distinct CDR3 sequences, approximately 16% observed once, and the top ten hold 6% to 8%. Sequencing used blood, either unsorted or a sorted T cell fraction (not recorded which). The source is a human donor who was either an allogeneic HSCT recipient or a stem cell or donor lymphocyte infusion donor (not recorded which). It is not recorded whose cells these are; they may come from a transplant donor.

This clonotype was found a few times. The chain is built from TRBV5-1 and TRBJ2-1; a weak D match, TRBD2 (6 bases). The CDR3 sequence is 15 residues long. The germline CDR1 and CDR2 sequences are SGHRS and YFSETQ. The V gene lost 3 bases and the J gene lost 7 bases, with 17 bases spanning the gap. For the CDR3, the DNA is TGCGCCAGCAGCTCACCCGGGACTCCTACAAATGAGCAGTTCTTC. Encoded protein: CASSSPGTPTNEQFF. The variable domain in full, with the rest retrieved from reference TRBV5-1 and TRBJ2-1, is KAGVTQTPRYLIKTRGQQVTLSCSPISGHRSVSWYQQTPGQGLQFLFEYFSETQRNKGNFPGRFSGRQFSNSRSEMNVSTLELGDSALYLCASSSPGTPTNEQFFGPGTRLTVL.

J is TRBJ1-1 and V is TRBV4-3; unclear D gene. The CDR3 consists of 14 residues. The V end was cut by 0 bases, the J end by 7 bases, with 12 bases between. Per germline, CDR1 LGHNA and CDR2 YSLEER. The CDR3 sequence is CASSQDEGTGEAFF. The CDR3, as DNA: TGCGCCAGCAGCCAAGATGAGGGCACCGGTGAAGCTTTCTTT.

This clonotype was seen a handful of times. The chain is built from TRBV6-2 or TRBV6-3 and TRBJ2-7; 9 bases line up with TRBD2. V was pared by 2 bases and J by 6 bases, with 2 bases of the junction left unmatched. CDR1 is MNHEY and CDR2 is SVGEGT in the germline V gene. The CDR3 totals 13 residues. CDR3 region: CASSYGTSFEQYF. The DNA for the CDR3 is TGTGCCAGCAGTTACGGGACTAGCTTCGAGCAGTACTTC.

This clonotype was found many times. The V call is TRBV5-1, the J call TRBJ2-7, with a tentative D call TRBD1 (6 bases). V dropped 3 bases and J dropped 3 bases, with 13 bases sitting between them. CDR3 size: 14 residues. Germline-derived CDR1 and CDR2 are SGHRS and YFSETQ. CDR3 in amino acids: CASSWTDVIYEQYF. DNA for the CDR3: TGCGCCAGCAGCTGGACAGATGTCATCTACGAGCAGTACTTC.

This clonotype was observed many times. The chain recombines TRBV25-1 with TRBJ2-2; possibly TRBD2 for D (5 bases). The CDR3 contains 15 residues. V lost 7 bases and J lost 7, with 19 bases in between. The germline V gene encodes CDR1 MGHDK and CDR2 SYGVNS. The CDR3 is CASTVLAEGGGELFF. Written as DNA, the CDR3 is TGTGCCAGCACCGTTCTGGCAGAAGGAGGCGGGGAGCTGTTTTTT.

This clonotype was found a few times. The chain is built from TRBV6-6 and TRBJ2-1; D is undetermined. Germline loops: CDR1 MNHNY, CDR2 SVGAGI (reference sequence). The CDR3 has 12 amino acids. V gave up 6 bases and J gave up 9 bases, with 12 bases separating them. CDR3 sequence (DNA): TGTGCCAGCAGGCGCACTGGGGTTGAGCAGTTCTTC. Translated: CASRRTGVEQFF.

This clonotype was picked up a small number of times. The chain has TRBV20-1 and TRBJ2-1, with D perhaps matching TRBD2 (5 bases). Germline V gives CDR1 DFQATT, CDR2 SNEGSKA (reference sequence). This CDR3 is built from 14 residues. Trimming removed 5 bases at V and 7 bases at J, with 18 bases between. The CDR3 loop reads CSAPGNRKSNEQFF. CDR3 sequence (DNA): TGCAGTGCTCCCGGGAACCGCAAATCTAATGAGCAGTTCTTC.

This clonotype was observed many times. The chain couples TRBV6-1 to TRBJ1-2, with D possibly being TRBD1 (6 bases). The CDR3 has 14 residues. Trimming took off 6 bases at V and 5 bases at J, with 16 bases between the two ends. Germline V gene lookup returns CDR1 MNHNS and CDR2 SASEGT. In DNA form, the CDR3 reads TGTGCCAGCAGCAACAGGGCGCCTCAATATGGCTACACCTTC. Protein product: CASSNRAPQYGYTF.

This clonotype came up a few times. The rearrangement uses TRBV2 and TRBJ1-6; 7 bases match TRBD1. Unmatched junction bases numbered 6, after V lost 7 bases and J lost 9 bases. This CDR3 comprises 13 residues. Per germline, CDR1 SNHLY and CDR2 FYNNEI. The DNA of the CDR3 is TGTGCCAGCATCCGGACAGGCGGTTCACCCCTCCACTTT. This codes for CASIRTGGSPLHF.